This record concerns one T cell receptor beta chain sequence. Its antigen is unknown. Germline-derived CDR1 and CDR2 are LGHNT and FRNRAP. This CDR3 spans 13 amino acids. Trimming removed 7 bases from V and 5 bases from J, with 12 bases in between. Alongside a J-beta primer mix, a sample-barcoded 5' primer served in a second PCR lasting about 7 to 11 cycles. TCRdb reprocessed the 5' RACE reads with MiXCR, giving one entry per CDR3 protein. The repertoire holds about 780,000 distinct CDR3 sequences, with around 24% as singletons. The sample comes from a study of blood T cells in healthy people across ages. Study findings and constraints: Nothing was known about donor CMV status, and this possibly confounded expanded clonotype changes.

The same data also contributed to another study, on T cells of mothers and their children. That source notes: Six children, together with their three healthy Caucasian mothers, made up the donors.

The sequenced sample consisted of blood. The receptor was isolated from a boy aged 5-17 years in good health. This rearrangement joins TRBV12-5 to TRBJ2-1; D perhaps matches TRBD2 (6 bases). The CDR3 region has the DNA TGTGCTAGTGTTGGGGCGGGGCACAATGAGCAGTTCTTC. Translation: CASVGAGHNEQFF. The full variable domain, in which reference TRBV12-5 and TRBJ2-1 provide the parts outside the CDR3, is DARVTQTPRHKVTEMGQEVTMRCQPILGHNTVFWYRQTMMQGLELLAYFRNRAPLDDSGMPKDRFSAEMPDATLATLKIQPSEPRDSAVYFCASVGAGHNEQFFGPGTRLTVL.